The 3 T cell receptor beta chains below were found in one sample sequenced in a study of T cell responses to AZD1222 COVID-19 vaccine. Produced via immunoSEQ multiplex PCR; TCRdb's table is partial and in-frame only. The repertoire holds about 160,000 clones, with approximately 92% as singletons. The sequencing used peripheral blood, collected on day 0 of AZD1222 vaccination. These receptors all come from an adult in good health.

J is TRBJ1-5 and V is TRBV5-3; possible D gene TRBD1, 6 bases. TRBV5-3 is an ORF, and what it does is uncertain. V was cut by 4 bases and J by 3 bases, with 14 bases left in between. This CDR3 has 15 amino acids. This chain's CDR3 is CARSPNRDNNQPQHF. The CDR3 bases are TGTGCCAGAAGCCCTAACCGGGACAACAATCAGCCCCAGCATTTT.

The chain links TRBV10-3 to TRBJ2-1; tentative D call: TRBD1 (6 bases). The CDR3 spans 14 residues. In germline, CDR1 is ENHRY, CDR2 SYGVKD. Trimming removed 3 bases from V and 5 bases from J, with 11 bases in between. For the CDR3, the DNA is TGTGCCATCAGTGAAGGGGGAACAGACAATGAGCAGTTCTTC. It codes for CAISEGGTDNEQFF.

This chain uses TRBV10-3 with TRBJ1-1, with a possible D match to TRBD1 (6 bases). Trimming left V 2 bases short and J 2 bases short, with 18 bases between. The CDR3 contains 17 residues. The germline V gene encodes CDR1 ENHRY and CDR2 SYGVKD. This chain's CDR3 is CAISEQPYGGRNTEAFF. CDR3 DNA: TGTGCCATCAGTGAGCAGCCTTATGGGGGGCGAAACACTGAAGCTTTCTTT.